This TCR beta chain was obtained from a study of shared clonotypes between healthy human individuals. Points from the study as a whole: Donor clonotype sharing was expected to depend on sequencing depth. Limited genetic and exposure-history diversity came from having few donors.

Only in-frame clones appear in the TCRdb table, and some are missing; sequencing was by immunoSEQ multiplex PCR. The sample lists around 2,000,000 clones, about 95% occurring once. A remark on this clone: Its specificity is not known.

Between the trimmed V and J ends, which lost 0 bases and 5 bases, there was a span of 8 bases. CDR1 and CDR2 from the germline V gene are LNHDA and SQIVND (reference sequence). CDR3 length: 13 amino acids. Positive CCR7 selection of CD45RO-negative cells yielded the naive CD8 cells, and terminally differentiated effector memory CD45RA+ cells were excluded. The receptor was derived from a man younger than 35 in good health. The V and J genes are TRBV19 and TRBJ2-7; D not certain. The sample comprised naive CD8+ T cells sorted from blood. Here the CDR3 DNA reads TGTGCCAGTAGTATAGAGCTGGGCCACGAGCAGTACTTC. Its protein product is CASSIELGHEQYF. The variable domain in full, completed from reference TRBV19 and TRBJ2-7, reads DGGITQSPKYLFRKEGQNVTLSCEQNLNHDAMYWYRQDPGQGLRLIYYSQIVNDFQKGDIAEGYSVSREKKESFPLTVTSAQKNPTAFYLCASSIELGHEQYFGPGTRLTVT.